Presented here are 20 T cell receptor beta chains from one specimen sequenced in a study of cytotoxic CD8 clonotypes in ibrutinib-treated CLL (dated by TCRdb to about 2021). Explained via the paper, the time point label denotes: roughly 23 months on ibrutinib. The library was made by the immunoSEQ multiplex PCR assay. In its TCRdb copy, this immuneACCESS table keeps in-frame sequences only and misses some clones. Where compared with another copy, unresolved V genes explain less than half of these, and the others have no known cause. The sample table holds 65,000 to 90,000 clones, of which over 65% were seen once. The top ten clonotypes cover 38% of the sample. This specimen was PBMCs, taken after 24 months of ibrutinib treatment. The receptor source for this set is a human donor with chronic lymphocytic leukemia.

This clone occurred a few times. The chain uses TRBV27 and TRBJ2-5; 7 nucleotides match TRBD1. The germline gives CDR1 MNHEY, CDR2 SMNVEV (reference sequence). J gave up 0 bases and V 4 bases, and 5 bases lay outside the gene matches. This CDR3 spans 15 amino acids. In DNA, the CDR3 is TGTGCCAGCAGTTCCCTCGGACAGGACCAAGAGACCCAGTACTTC. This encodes CASSSLGQDQETQYF.

The CDR3 DNA sequence: TGCGCCAGCAGCCGCCCCGGGACAGCGAACACCGGGGAGCTGTTTTTT. It encodes CASSRPGTANTGELFF. This chain uses TRBV4-1 with TRBJ2-2, with 7 bases that match TRBD1. The trim removed 4 bases at V and 0 bases at J, leaving 5 bases unmatched. The CDR3 sequence is 16 residues long. The germline V gene encodes CDR1 MGHRA and CDR2 YSYEKL.

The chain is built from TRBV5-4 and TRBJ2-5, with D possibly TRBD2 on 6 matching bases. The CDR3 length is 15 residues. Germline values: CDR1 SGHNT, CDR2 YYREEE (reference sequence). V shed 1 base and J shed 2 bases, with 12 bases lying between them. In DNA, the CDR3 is TGTGCCAGCAGCTTGAGGGAGGCACCTCAAGAGACCCAGTACTTC. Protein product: CASSLREAPQETQYF.

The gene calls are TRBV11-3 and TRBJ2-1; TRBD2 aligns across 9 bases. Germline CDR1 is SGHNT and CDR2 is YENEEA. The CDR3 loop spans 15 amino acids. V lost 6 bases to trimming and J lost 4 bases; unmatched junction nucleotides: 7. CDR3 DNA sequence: TGTGCCAGCAGTGAGCGGGAGGCGGGTTACAATGAGCAGTTCTTC. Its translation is CASSEREAGYNEQFF.

The chain's CDR3 is CASSPRGVTDTQYF. The CDR3 DNA reads TGTGCCAGCAGCCCCAGGGGGGTCACAGATACGCAGTATTTT. The V and J genes are TRBV9 and TRBJ2-3; possible D gene TRBD1, 7 bases. The length of the CDR3 is 14 residues. Trimming took 4 bases from V and 2 from J, leaving 11 bases between them. CDR1 and CDR2 (germline): SGDLS, YYNGEE.

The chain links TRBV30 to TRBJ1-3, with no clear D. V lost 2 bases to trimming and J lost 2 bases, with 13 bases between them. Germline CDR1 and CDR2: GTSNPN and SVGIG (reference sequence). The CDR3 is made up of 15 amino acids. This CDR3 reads CAWSSFEITGNTIYF. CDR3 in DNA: TGTGCCTGGAGTAGCTTTGAAATCACTGGAAACACCATATATTTT.

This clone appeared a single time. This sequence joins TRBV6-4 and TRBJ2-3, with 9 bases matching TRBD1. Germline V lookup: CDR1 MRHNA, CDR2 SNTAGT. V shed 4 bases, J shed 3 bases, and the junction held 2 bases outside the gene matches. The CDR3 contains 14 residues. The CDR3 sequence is CASSAQGATDTQYF. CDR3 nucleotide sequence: TGTGCCAGCAGTGCACAGGGGGCGACAGATACGCAGTATTTT.

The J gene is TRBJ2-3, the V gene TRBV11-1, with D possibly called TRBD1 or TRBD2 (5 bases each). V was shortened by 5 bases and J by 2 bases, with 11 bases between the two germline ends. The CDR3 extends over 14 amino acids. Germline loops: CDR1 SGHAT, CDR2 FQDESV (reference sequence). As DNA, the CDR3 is TGTGCCAGCAGCGGGACGTGGGCCACAGATACGCAGTATTTT. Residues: CASSGTWATDTQYF.

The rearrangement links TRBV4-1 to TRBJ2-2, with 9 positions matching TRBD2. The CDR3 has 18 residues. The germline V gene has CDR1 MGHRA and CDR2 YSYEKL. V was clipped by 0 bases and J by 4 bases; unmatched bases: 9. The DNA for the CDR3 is TGCGCCAGCAGCCAAGACCCACTGCGGGAGGGCATCACCGGGGAGCTGTTTTTT. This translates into CASSQDPLREGITGELFF.

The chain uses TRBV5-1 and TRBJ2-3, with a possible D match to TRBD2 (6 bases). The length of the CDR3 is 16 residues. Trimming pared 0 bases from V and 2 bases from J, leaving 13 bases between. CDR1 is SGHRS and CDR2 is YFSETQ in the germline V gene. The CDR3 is CASSLGGAPPTDTQYF. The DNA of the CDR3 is TGCGCCAGCAGCTTGGGCGGGGCCCCCCCCACAGATACGCAGTATTTT.

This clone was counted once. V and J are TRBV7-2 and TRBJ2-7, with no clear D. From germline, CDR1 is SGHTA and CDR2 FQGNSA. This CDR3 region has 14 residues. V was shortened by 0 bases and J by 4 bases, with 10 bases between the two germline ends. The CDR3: CASSLAGFRYEQYF. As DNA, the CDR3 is TGTGCCAGCAGCTTAGCTGGATTCAGGTACGAGCAGTACTTC.

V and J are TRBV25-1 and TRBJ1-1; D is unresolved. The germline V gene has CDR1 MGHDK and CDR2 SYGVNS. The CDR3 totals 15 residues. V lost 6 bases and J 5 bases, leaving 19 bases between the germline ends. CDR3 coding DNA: TGTGCCAGCAGGCCCCTCCTGGGAAGCGGGACTGAAGCTTTCTTT. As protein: CASRPLLGSGTEAFF.

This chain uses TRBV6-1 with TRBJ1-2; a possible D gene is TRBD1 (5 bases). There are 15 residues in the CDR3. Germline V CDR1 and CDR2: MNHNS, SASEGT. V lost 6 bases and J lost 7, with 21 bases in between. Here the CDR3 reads CASRVLRDGIGGYTF. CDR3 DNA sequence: TGTGCCAGCAGAGTACTCCGGGACGGGATTGGTGGCTACACCTTC.

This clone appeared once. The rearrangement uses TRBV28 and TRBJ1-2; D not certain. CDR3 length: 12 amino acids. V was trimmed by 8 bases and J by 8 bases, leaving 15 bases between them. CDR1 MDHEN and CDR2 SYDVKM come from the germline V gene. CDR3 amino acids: CASSTSAGGYTF. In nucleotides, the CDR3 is TGTGCCAGCTCCACTAGCGCCGGGGGCTACACCTTC.

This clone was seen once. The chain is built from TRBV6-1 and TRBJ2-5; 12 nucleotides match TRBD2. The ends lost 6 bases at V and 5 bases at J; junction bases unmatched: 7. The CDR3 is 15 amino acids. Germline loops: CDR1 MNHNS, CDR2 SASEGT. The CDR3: CASRLAGGPAETQYF. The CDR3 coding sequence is TGTGCCAGCAGACTAGCGGGAGGACCCGCGGAGACCCAGTACTTC.

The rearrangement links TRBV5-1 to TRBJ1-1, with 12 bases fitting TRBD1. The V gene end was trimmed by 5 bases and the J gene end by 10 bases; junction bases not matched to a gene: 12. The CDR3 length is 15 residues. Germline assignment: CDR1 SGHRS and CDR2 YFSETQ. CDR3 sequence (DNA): TGCGCCAGCAGTGCGGGGACAGGGGGCCCCGTGGGAGCTTTCTTT. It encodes CASSAGTGGPVGAFF.

The CDR3 coding sequence is TGTGCCAGCAGCCCGTTCGGAAAAGAGACCCAGTACTTC. It encodes CASSPFGKETQYF. V and J are TRBV13 and TRBJ2-5; no definite D call. Germline values: CDR1 PRHDT, CDR2 FYEKMQ (reference sequence). Trimming removed 5 bases from V and 3 bases from J, with 10 bases in between. This CDR3 is built from 13 residues.

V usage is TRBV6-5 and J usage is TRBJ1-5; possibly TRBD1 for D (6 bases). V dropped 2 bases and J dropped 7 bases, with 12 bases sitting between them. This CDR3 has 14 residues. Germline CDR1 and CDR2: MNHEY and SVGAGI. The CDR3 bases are TGTGCCAGCAGTTACCCTAGGGGGGCCCAGCCCCAGCATTTT. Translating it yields CASSYPRGAQPQHF.

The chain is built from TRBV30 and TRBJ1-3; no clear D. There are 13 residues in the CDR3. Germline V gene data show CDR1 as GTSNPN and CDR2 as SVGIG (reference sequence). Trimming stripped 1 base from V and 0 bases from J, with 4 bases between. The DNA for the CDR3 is TGTGCCTGGAGTGGAGGCTCTGGAAACACCATATATTTT. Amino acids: CAWSGGSGNTIYF.

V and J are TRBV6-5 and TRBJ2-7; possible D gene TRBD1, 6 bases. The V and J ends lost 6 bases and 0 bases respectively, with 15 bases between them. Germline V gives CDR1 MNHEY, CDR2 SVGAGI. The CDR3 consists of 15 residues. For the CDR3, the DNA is TGTGCCAGCAGCCGACGGGACATAAGCTCCTACGAGCAGTACTTC. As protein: CASSRRDISSYEQYF.